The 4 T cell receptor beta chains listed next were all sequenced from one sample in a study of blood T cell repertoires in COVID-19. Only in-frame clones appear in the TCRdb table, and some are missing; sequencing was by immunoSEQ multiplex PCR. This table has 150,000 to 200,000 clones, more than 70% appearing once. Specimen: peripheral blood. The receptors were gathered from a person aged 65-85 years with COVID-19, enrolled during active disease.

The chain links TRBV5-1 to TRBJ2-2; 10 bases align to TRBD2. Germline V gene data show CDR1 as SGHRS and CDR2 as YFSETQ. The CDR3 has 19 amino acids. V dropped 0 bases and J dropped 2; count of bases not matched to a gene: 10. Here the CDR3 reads CASSLEAGGPASNTGELFF. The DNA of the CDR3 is TGCGCCAGCAGCTTGGAAGCGGGAGGGCCAGCGAGTAACACCGGGGAGCTGTTTTTT.

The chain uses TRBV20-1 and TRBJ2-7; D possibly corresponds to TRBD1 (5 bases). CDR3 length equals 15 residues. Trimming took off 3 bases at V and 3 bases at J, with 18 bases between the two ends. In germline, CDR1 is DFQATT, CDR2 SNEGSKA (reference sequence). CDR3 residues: CSASKVGTGDYEQYF. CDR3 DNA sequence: TGCAGTGCTAGTAAGGTGGGAACAGGAGACTACGAGCAGTACTTC.

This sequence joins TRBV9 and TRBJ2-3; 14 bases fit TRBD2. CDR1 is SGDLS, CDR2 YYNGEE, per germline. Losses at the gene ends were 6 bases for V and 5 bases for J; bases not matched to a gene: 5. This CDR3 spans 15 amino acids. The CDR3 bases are TGTGCCAGCACAGGGGGACTAGCGGGAGTAGATACGCAGTATTTT. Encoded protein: CASTGGLAGVDTQYF.

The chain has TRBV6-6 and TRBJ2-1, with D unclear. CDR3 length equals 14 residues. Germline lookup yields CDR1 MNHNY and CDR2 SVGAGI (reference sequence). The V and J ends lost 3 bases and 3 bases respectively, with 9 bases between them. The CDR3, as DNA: TGTGCCAGCAGTTATACAGTTAACTACAATGAGCAGTTCTTC. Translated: CASSYTVNYNEQFF.